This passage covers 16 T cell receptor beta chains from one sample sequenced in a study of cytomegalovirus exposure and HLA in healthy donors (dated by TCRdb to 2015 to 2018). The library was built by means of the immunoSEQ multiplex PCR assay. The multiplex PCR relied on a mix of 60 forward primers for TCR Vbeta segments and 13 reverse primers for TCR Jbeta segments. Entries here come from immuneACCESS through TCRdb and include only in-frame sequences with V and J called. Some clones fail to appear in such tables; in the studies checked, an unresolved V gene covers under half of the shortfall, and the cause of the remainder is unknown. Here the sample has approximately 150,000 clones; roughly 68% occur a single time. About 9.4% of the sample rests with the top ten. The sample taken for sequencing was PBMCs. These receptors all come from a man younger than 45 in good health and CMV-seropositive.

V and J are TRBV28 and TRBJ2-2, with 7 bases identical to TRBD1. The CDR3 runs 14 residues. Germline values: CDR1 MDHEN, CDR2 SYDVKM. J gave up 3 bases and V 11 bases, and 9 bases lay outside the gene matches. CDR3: CASRDRPYTGELFF. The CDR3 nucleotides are TGTGCCTCCCGGGACAGACCATACACCGGGGAGCTGTTTTTT.

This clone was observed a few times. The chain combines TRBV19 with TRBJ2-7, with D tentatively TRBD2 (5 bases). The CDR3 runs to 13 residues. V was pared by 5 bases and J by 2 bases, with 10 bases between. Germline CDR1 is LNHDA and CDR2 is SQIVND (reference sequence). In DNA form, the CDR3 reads TGTGCCAGTAGTCTACTAGACGCCTACGAGCAGTACTTC. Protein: CASSLLDAYEQYF. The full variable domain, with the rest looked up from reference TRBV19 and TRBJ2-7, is DGGITQSPKYLFRKEGQNVTLSCEQNLNHDAMYWYRQDPGQGLRLIYYSQIVNDFQKGDIAEGYSVSREKKESFPLTVTSAQKNPTAFYLCASSLLDAYEQYFGPGTRLTVT.

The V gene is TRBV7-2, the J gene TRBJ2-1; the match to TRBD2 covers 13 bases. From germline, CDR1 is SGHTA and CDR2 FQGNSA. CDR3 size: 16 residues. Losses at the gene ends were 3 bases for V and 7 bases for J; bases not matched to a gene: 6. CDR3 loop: CASSFGTSGISNEQFF. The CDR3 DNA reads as TGTGCCAGCAGCTTTGGGACTAGCGGGATATCGAATGAGCAGTTCTTC.

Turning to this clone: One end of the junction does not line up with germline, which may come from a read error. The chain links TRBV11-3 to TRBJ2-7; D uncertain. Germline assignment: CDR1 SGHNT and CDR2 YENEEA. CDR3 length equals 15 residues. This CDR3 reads CASSLGLWSSYEQYF. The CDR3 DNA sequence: TGTGCCAGCAGTTTAGGGCTCTGGAGCTCCTACGAGCAGTACTTC.

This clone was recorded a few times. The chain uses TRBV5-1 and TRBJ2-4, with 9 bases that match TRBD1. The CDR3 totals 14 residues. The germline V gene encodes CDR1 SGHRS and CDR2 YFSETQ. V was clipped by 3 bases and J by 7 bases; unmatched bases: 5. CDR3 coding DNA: TGCGCCAGCAGCTCGAAGGGACAGGGTAACATTCAGTACTTC. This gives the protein CASSSKGQGNIQYF.

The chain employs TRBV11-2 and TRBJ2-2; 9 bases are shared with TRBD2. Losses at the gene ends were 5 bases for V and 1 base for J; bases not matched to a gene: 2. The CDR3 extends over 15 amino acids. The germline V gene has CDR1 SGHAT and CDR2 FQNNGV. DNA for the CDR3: TGTGCCAGCAGCGTAGCGGGGGTGAACACCGGGGAGCTGTTTTTT. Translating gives CASSVAGVNTGELFF.

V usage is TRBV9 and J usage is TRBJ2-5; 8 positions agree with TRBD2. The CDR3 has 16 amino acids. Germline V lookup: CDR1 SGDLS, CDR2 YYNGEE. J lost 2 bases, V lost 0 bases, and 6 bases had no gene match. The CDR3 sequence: CASSVASSGWQETQYF. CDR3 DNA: TGTGCCAGCAGCGTAGCTTCTAGCGGGTGGCAAGAGACCCAGTACTTC.

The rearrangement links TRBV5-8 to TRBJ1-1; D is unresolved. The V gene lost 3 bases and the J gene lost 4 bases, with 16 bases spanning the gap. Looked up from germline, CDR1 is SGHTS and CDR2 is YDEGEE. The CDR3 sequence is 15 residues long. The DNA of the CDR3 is TGTGCCAGCAGCTCCGGAGTTACACTGGGCACTGAAGCTTTCTTT. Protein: CASSSGVTLGTEAFF.

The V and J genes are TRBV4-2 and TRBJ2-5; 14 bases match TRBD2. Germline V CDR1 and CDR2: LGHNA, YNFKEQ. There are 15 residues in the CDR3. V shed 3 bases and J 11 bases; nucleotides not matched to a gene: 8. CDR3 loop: CASSHRLAGGREQYF. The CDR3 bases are TGTGCCAGCAGCCACCGACTAGCGGGAGGGCGGGAGCAGTACTTC.

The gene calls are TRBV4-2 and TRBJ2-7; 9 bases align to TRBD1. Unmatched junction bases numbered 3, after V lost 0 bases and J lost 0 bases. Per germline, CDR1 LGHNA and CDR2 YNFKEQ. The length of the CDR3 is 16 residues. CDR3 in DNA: TGTGCCAGCAGCCAAGACCAACAGGGGGCCTCCTACGAGCAGTACTTC. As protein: CASSQDQQGASYEQYF.

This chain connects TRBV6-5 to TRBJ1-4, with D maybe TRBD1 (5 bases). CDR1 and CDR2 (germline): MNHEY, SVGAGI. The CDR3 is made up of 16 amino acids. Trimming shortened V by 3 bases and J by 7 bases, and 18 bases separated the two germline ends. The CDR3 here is CASSYRIGGGSEKLFF. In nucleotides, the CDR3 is TGTGCCAGCAGTTATAGGATCGGGGGGGGGAGTGAAAAACTGTTTTTT.

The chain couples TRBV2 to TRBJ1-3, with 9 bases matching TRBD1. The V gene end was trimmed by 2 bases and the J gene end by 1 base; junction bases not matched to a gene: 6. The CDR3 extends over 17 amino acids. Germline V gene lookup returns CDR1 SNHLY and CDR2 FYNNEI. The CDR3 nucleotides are TGTGCCAGCAGTGAAAACAGGGGGCAGGTGTCTGGAAACACCATATATTTT. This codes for CASSENRGQVSGNTIYF.

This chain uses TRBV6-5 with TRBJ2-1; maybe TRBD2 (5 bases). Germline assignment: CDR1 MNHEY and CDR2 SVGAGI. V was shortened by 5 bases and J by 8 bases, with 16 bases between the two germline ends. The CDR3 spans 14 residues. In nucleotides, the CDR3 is TGTGCCAGCAGTCCCGGGTGGCGGGTCGATGAGCAGTTCTTC. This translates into CASSPGWRVDEQFF.

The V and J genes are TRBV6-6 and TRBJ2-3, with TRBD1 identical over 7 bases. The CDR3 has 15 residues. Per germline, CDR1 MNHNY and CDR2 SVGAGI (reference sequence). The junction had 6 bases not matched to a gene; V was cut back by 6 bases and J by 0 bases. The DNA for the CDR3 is TGTGCCAGCAGAGGTATGACAGGGAGCACAGATACGCAGTATTTT. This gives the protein CASRGMTGSTDTQYF.

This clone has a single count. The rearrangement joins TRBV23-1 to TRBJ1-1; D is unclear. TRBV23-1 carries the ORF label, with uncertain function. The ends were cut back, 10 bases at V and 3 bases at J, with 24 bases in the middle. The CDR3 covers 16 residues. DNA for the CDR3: TGCGCCAACATGCTGAGCAGGTCGGAAACATACACTGAAGCTTTCTTT. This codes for CANMLSRSETYTEAFF.

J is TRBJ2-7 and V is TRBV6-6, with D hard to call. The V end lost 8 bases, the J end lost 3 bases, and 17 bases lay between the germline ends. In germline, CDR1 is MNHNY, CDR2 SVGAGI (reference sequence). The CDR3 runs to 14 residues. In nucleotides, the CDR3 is TGTGCCAGCGGTTCAGGCGCAGGATACTACGAGCAGTACTTC. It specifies CASGSGAGYYEQYF.